This record concerns one T cell receptor (beta chain) sequence. The clone's antigen remains unknown. No much larger clonotype is one base removed from it; base qualities were not supplied. The data originate from a study of blood T cells in healthy people across ages (dated by TCRdb to between 2014 and 2017). Background on the whole study: In model experiments, template switching captured about one uniquely barcoded TCR beta cDNA molecule for every two T cells. The study measured age-related changes in TCR beta repertoire diversity using deep sequencing normalized with unique cDNA molecular identifiers. The donors were split into four age groups: young (average 16 years), middle-aged (over 35), aged (more than 60) and long-lived (approximately 80). Donors of different ages were randomly distributed across sequencing lanes to avoid experimental bias. Two additional independent replicas of 1 million unique cDNA reads from the same blood draw were analyzed for two donors (one aged 18 to 30 and one aged 80 or older). Results the study describes overall, beyond this receptor: There was a strong correlation between observed TCR beta diversity and the percentage of naive T cells measured by flow cytometry. As age increased, observed TCR beta diversity per million T cells dropped in a roughly linear way, and a significant reduction was already evident by age about 40. Because profiling used bulk unsorted PBMCs, naive and antigen-experienced compartments could not be compared conclusively. Estimates of total diversity based on one million sequenced T cells were considered lower bounds and underestimates. Compared with the aged group, the long-lived group had more naive CD4+ T cells, fewer expanded clones and increased TCR diversity, suggesting age selection. Because the CMV infection status of the donors was unknown, age-related changes in expanded clonotypes may potentially have been confounded.

The CDR3 contains 12 residues, cysteine and phenylalanine counted. The kept DNA is CDR3 alone, 36 bases in frame from the first base. Trimming takes 5 bases from V and 3 bases from J, and the germline ends sit 8 bases apart. CDR1 MNHEY and CDR2 SVGEGT are derived from the germline V gene. Library preparation used 5' RACE. The sequencing machine was an Illumina HiSeq 2500. A second PCR of about 7 to 12 cycles was run with a J-beta primer mix and a sample-barcoded 5' primer. A template-switch 5' adaptor carrying 12 random nucleotides introduced a unique molecular identifier onto each TCR beta cDNA molecule. Each sample yielded at least 2.5 million CDR3-containing paired-end reads. First-strand cDNA was synthesized from all RNA with the Mint cDNA synthesis kit, primed by a TRBC-specific oligonucleotide. Following uracil-DNA glycosylase treatment, all cDNA underwent a first 18-cycle PCR with the universal primers M1SS and BC2_uni_R. Per the original workflow: For normalization, 1 million high-quality reads, each with a distinct molecular identifier, were randomly selected from each sample. Instead of being binned into consensus sequences, reads with shared molecular identifiers were discarded. MiTCR, set to a Q25 quality threshold and the strictest error-elimination algorithm, was used for CDR3 identification, clonotype clustering and error correction. A nonparametric unseen species model using Euler transformation provided a lower-bound estimate of total TCR beta diversity. Clones were called with MiXCR by TCRdb after fastp trimmed the public reads at Q25, and only in-frame beta chains were retained. Entries that share a CDR3 protein sequence are merged under the most common genes and DNA. TCRdb, not the authors, supplied the V and J calls. This sample gives around 400,000 distinct CDR3 sequences in total; approximately 47% of them show up just once. Of the sample, approximately 51% is held by the ten largest clones.

Systemically healthy Caucasian individuals from Russia, roughly 40 in total and aged roughly 6 to 100 years, were included as donors. Roughly 10 milliliters of peripheral blood were collected from each donor into EDTA-treated Vacutainer tubes. Ficoll-Paque density-gradient centrifugation was used to isolate PBMCs, with at least 6.5 million per sample. Trizol reagent was used to extract total RNA from the PBMCs, yielding at least 6 micrograms per sample. For every donor, flow cytometry on a PBMC aliquot measured the percentage of naive CD45RAhigh/CD27high T cells. This clonotype was sampled from a man aged 55 to 70 in good health. Sequenced material: blood. Here the chain combines TRBV6-2 or TRBV6-3 and TRBJ2-7, with the D gene uncertain. The encoded CDR3 is CASSQPFYEQYF. The bases are TGTGCCAGCAGTCAACCCTTCTACGAGCAGTACTTC.